This T cell receptor beta chain was found in a study of blood T cell repertoires in COVID-19. Across the study: The origin of the acute and convalescent COVID-19 samples was the United States, Italy and Spain. T cells, B-cell-depleted T cells, or PBMCs supplied cDNA or gDNA.

CDR3 length: 15 residues. J lost 6 bases, V lost 2 bases, and 9 bases had no gene match. Germline loops: CDR1 MNHEY, CDR2 SVGAGI. The repertoire was sequenced with immunoSEQ multiplex PCR; TCRdb's copy has only in-frame clones and lacks some. The sample shows 200,000 to 250,000 clones, roughly 82% of them seen only once. The rearrangement uses TRBV6-5 and TRBJ1-1; TRBD1 matches at 7 bases. The specimen sequenced was peripheral blood. This clonotype originated in a woman between 65 and 79 years old with acute or convalescent COVID-19. Here the CDR3 reads CASSYEGRGWSEAFF. The CDR3 nucleotides are TGTGCCAGCAGTTACGAGGGCAGGGGGTGGTCTGAAGCTTTCTTT.